The sequence of this T cell receptor beta chain was determined in a study of PD-1 blockade in classical Hodgkin lymphoma. Study overall: Nivolumab was given intravenously to patients at 3 mg/kg every 2 weeks.

Generated by immunoSEQ multiplex PCR, the TCRdb table keeps only in-frame clones and is missing some. Of 20,000 to 25,000 clones in the sample, roughly 86% are singletons; the top ten hold about a fifth. Germline lookup yields CDR1 GTSNPN and CDR2 SVGIG (reference sequence). Between the trimmed V and J ends, which lost 0 bases and 2 bases, there was a span of 22 bases. The CDR3 has 18 residues. As for time point: cycle 4 day 1 (C4D1), after 5 to 7 weeks of nivolumab. Patients all relapsed after autologous stem cell transplantation, and there was variation in brentuximab vedotin exposure. This clonotype was obtained from a human donor with classical Hodgkin lymphoma. The sample consisted of peripheral blood mononuclear cells (PBMCs), taken before the fourth cycle of nivolumab. This chain connects TRBV30 to TRBJ1-2; maybe TRBD1 (6 bases). The CDR3 coding sequence is TGTGCCTGGAGTGTAGTTAGGGGCAGGGGCCTCCCGAACTATGGCTACACCTTC. It yields the protein CAWSVVRGRGLPNYGYTF.